This TCR beta chain stems from a study of T cells in Graves' hyperthyroidism and ophthalmopathy. Whole-study results and caveats: Most clonotypes that expanded in the thyroid above 0.001 also showed up in blood. Ophthalmopathy was model-predicted a median roughly 6.2 months pre-onset.

RNA transcripts gave rise to amplified TCR beta CDR3 regions. With the HTBI primer set, the TCR CDR3 went through a first round of RT-PCR. MiXCR was run by TCRdb on the multiplex PCR reads, yielding one entry per CDR3 protein. The profile shows more than 500,000 distinct CDR3 sequences, roughly 14% of them singletons. The cohort's ophthalmopathy patients, a group with duration under 3 months, had a Clinical Activity Score of at least 3 and a NOSPECS grade of at least 4. From 8.5 to 10 ml of fresh peripheral blood, PBMCs were isolated. The germline gives CDR1 ENHRY, CDR2 SYGVKD. Trimming at V came to 3 bases and at J to 1 base, leaving 9 bases not matched to a gene. CDR3 size: 16 residues. In its sample, this clonotype was seen many times. Its antigen is undetermined.

The sequencing input was blood. This chain joins TRBV10-3 and TRBJ2-7, with 7 bases fitting TRBD2. The sequence was obtained from a woman between 40 and 50 years old with Graves' ophthalmopathy. In DNA form, the CDR3 reads TGTGCCATCAGTGAAAGGCTAGCGGCTACTTCCTACGAGCAGTACTTC. Translating it yields CAISERLAATSYEQYF.